This T cell receptor beta chain was recorded in a study of T cell responses to AZD1222 COVID-19 vaccine. Findings and limits, study-wide: Spike-specific TCR breadth and depth went up after people got two AZD1222 doses. Spike-wide coverage was observed for vaccine-associated CD4 TCRs, with dominant responses at 160-218 and 743-854.

Clones were sequenced by immunoSEQ multiplex PCR, and TCRdb holds only the in-frame ones, with some missing. The sample lists about 110,000 clones; 70% to 90% were seen once. CDR1 and CDR2 from the germline V gene are SGHNT and YYREEE (reference sequence). Trimming removed 3 bases from V and 7 bases from J; junction bases left unmatched: 10. CDR3 length equals 15 residues. In the case of this clone: Antigen: not known.

V gene TRBV5-4 combines with J gene TRBJ2-4; 7 positions match TRBD2. The sample was peripheral blood, taken on day 0 of AZD1222 vaccination. The sequence was collected from an adult in good health. The CDR3 nucleotides are TGTGCCAGCAGCTCCTCCGGGACTACGGGGAACATTCAGTACTTC. It encodes CASSSSGTTGNIQYF.